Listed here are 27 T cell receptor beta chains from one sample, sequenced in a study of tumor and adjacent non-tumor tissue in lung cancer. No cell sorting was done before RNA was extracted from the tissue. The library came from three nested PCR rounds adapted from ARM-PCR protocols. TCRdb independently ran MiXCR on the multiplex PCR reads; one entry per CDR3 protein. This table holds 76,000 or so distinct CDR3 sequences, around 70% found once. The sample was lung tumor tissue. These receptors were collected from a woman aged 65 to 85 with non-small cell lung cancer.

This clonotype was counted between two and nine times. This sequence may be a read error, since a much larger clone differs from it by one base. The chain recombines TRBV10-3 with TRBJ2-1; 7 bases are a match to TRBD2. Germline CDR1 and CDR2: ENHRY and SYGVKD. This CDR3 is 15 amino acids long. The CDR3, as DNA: TGTGTCATCAAGGCTACTAGCGTTGACTACAATGAGCAGTTCTTC. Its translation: CVIKATSVDYNEQFF.

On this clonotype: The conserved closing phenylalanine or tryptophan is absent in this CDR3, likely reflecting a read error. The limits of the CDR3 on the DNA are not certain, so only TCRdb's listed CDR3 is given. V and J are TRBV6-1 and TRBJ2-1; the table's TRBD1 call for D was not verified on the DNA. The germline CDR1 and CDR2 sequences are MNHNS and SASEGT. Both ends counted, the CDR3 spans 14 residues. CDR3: CASSKTGAKDEQLL.

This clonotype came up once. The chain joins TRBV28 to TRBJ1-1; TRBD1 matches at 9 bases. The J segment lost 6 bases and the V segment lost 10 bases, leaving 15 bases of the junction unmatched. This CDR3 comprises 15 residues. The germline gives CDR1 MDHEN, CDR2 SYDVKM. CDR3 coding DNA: TGTGCCATCAGAGACTCGGACAGGGGTTGGGCTGAAGCTTTCTTT. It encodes CAIRDSDRGWAEAFF.

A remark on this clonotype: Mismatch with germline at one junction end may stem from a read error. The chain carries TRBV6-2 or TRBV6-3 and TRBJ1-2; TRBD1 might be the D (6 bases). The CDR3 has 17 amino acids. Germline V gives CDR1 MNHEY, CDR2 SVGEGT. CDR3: CATSYSRTERVLDGCTF. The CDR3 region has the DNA TGTGCCACCAGTTACTCCCGGACAGAGAGAGTCTTAGACGGCTGCACCTTC.

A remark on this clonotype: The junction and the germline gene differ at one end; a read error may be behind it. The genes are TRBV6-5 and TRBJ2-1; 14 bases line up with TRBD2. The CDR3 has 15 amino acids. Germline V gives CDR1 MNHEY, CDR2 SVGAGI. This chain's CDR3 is CVSSRGTSGSGEQSF. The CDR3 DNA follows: TGTGTCAGCAGTCGAGGGACTAGCGGGAGTGGTGAGCAGTCATTC.

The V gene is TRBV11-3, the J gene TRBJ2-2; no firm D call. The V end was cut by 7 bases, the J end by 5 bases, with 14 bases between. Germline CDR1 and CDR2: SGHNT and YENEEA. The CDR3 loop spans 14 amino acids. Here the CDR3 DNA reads TGTGCCAGCAACTTCAGAGGAAGAACCGGGGAGCTGTTTTTT. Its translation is CASNFRGRTGELFF.

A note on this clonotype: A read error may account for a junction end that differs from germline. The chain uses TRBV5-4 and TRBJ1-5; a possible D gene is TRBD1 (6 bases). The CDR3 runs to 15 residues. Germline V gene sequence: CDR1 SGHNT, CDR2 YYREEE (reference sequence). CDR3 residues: CASSRGPNSNKPQHF. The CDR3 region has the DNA TGTGCAAGCAGCCGGGGGCCAAATAGCAATAAGCCCCAGCATTTT. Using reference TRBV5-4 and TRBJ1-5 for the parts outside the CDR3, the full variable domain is ETGVTQSPTHLIKTRGQQVTLRCSSQSGHNTVSWYQQALGQGPQFIFQYYREEENGRGNFPPRFSGLQFPNYSSELNVNALELDDSALYLCASSRGPNSNKPQHFGDGTRLSIL.

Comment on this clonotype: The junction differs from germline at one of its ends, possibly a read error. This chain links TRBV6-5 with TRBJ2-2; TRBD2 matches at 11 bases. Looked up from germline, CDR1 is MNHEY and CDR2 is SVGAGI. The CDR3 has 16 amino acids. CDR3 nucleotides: TGTGCCAGCGGTTTAGCGGGAGGGCCGAAGACCGGGGAACTGTTTTTT. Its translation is CASGLAGGPKTGELFF.

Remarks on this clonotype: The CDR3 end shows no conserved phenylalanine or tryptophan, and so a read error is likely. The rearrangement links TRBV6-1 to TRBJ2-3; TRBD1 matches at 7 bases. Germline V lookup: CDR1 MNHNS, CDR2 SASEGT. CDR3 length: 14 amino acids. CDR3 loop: CASTVTGLTDMQYL. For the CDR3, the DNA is TGTGCCAGCACTGTGACAGGGCTGACAGATATGCAGTATCTT.

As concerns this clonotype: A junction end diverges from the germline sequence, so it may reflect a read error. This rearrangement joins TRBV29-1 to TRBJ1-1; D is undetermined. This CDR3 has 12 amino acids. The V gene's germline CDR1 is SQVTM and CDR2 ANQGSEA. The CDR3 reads CSIAQTNTDAFF. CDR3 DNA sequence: TGTAGCATTGCGCAGACGAACACTGATGCTTTCTTT. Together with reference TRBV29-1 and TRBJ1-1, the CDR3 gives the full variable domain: SAVISQKPSRDICQRGTSLTIQCQVDSQVTMMFWYRQQPGQSLTLIATANQGSEATYESGFVIDKFPISRPNLTFSTLTVSNMSPEDSSIYLCSIAQTNTDAFFGQGTRLTVV.

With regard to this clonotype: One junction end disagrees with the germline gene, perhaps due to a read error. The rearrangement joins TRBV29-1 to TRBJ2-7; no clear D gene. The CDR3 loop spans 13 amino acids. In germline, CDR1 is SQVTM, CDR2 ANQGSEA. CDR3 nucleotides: TGCAGCGTTGCGTTAGTTCTGTCCTACGAACAGTACTTC. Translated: CSVALVLSYEQYF.

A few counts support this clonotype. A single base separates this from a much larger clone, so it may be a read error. The CDR3: CASSLGGSGYEQYF. The CDR3, as DNA: TGCGCCAGCAGCTTGGGCGGGTCAGGGTACGAGCAGTACTTC. The chain links TRBV5-1 to TRBJ2-7; D is possibly TRBD1 or TRBD2 (5 bases each). The germline V gene has CDR1 SGHRS and CDR2 YFSETQ. The germline V and J ends were trimmed by 0 bases and 4 bases, with 11 bases remaining between them. This CDR3 is built from 14 residues.

CDR3 loop: CASSSSVGNTEAFF. In DNA form, the CDR3 reads TGTGCCAGCAGCTCCTCAGTAGGGAACACTGAAGCTTTCTTT. The chain combines TRBV7-3 with TRBJ1-1, with D hard to call. Germline CDR1 SGHTA, CDR2 FQGTGA. With 4 bases removed from V and 1 base from J, the gap between germline ends came to 10 bases. The CDR3 is 14 amino acids.

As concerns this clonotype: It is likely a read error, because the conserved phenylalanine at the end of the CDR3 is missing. This chain's CDR3 is CGVAGTGDTYEQYS. CDR3 nucleotides: TGCGGCGTTGCCGGGACAGGGGATACCTACGAGCAGTACTCT. The V and J genes are TRBV29-1 and TRBJ2-7, with 10 bases lining up with TRBD1. Germline assignment: CDR1 SQVTM and CDR2 ANQGSEA. The CDR3 sequence is 14 residues long.

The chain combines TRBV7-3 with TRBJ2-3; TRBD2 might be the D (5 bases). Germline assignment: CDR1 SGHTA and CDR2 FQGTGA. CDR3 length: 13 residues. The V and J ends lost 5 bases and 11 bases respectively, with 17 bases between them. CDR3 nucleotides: TGTGCCAGCAGCCAAGACGGGATTGGTAGGCAGTATTTT. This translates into CASSQDGIGRQYF.

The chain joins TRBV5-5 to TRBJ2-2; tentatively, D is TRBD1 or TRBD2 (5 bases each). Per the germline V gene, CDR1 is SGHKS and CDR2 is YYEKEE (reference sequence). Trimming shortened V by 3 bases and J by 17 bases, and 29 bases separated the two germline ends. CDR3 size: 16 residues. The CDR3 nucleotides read TGTGCCAGCAGCTCCGTGGGACCGCCGGAGACCAGGGTGCTATTTTTT. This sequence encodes CASSSVGPPETRVLFF.

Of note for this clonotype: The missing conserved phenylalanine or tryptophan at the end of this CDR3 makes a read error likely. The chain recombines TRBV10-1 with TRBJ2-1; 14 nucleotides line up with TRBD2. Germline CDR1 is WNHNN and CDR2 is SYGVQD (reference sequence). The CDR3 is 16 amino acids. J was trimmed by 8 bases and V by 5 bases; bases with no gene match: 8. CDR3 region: CASSNSTSGRAYEQFL. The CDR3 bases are TGCGCCAGCAGTAATTCGACTAGCGGGAGGGCATATGAGCAGTTCCTC.

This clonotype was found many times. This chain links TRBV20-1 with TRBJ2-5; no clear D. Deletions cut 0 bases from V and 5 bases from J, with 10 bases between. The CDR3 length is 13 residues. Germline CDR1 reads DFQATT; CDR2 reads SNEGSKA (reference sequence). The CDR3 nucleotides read TGCAGTGCTAGAGATACGGGTTTGGAGACCCAGTACTTC. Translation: CSARDTGLETQYF.

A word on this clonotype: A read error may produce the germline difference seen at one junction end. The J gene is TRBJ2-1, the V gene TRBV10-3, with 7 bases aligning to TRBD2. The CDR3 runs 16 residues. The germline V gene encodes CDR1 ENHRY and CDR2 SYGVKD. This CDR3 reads CAVSGGQGLTGNEQFF. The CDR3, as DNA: TGTGCCGTCAGTGGGGGTCAGGGACTAACGGGAAATGAGCAGTTCTTC.

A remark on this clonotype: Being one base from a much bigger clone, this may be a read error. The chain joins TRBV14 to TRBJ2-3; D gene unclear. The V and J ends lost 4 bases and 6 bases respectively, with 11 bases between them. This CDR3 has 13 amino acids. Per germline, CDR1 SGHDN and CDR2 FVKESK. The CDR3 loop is CASSLQWADTQYF. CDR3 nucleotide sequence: TGTGCCAGCAGCCTGCAGTGGGCTGATACGCAGTATTTT.

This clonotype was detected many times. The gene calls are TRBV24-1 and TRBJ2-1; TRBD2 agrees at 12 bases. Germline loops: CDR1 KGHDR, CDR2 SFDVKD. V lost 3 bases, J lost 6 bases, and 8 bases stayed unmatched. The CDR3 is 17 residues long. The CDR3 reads CATSDLRTSGKGNEQFF. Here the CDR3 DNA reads TGTGCCACCAGTGATCTCCGGACTAGCGGGAAGGGCAATGAGCAGTTCTTC.

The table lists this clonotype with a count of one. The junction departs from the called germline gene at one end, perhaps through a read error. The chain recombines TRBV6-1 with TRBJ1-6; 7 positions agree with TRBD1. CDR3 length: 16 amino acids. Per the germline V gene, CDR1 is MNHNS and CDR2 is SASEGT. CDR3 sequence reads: CANSPKRGPYNSPLHF. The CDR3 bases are TGTGCCAACAGTCCAAAGAGGGGGCCATATAATTCACCCCTCCACTTT.

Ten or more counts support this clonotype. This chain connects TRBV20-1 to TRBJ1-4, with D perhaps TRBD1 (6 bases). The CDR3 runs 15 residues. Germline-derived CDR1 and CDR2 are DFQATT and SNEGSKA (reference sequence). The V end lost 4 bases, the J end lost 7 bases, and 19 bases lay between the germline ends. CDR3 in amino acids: CSANDRTLGGEKLFF. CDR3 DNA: TGCAGTGCTAACGACAGGACCTTGGGGGGTGAAAAACTGTTTTTT.

The CDR3 protein is CIVGQGGTNEKLFF. Written as DNA, the CDR3 is TGCATCGTCGGGCAGGGCGGGACTAATGAAAAACTGTTTTTT. This chain connects TRBV29-1 to TRBJ1-4; TRBD1 might be the D (5 bases). This CDR3 spans 14 amino acids. The germline CDR1 and CDR2 sequences are SQVTM and ANQGSEA.

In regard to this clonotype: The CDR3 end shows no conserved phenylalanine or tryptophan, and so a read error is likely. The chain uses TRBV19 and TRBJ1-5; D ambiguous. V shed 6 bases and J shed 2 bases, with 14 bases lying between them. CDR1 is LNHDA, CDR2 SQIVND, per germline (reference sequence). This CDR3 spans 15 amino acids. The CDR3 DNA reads TGTGCCAGTAGGGAGGAGGGAGTTGGCAATCAGCCCCAGCATTTA. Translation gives CASREEGVGNQPQHL.

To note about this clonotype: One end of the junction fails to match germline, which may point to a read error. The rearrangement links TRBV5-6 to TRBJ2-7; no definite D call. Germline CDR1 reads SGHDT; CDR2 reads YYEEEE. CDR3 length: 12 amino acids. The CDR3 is CASILYSYEQYF. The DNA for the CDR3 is TGTGCCAGCATCCTCTATTCCTACGAGCAGTACTTT.

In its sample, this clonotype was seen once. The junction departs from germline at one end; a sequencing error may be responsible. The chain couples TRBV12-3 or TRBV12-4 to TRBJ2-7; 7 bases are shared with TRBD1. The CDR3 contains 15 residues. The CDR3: CVSSSKRGPDYEEYF. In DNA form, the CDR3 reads TGTGTCAGCAGTTCGAAGAGGGGGCCCGACTACGAGGAGTACTTC.